What follows are 9 T cell receptor beta chains derived from one specimen sequenced in a study of T cell repertoires in cytomegalovirus infection. These TCRs' antigens remain unknown. From the reads, TCRdb called clonotypes with MiXCR, one entry per CDR3 protein. This sample has 650,000 to 850,000 distinct CDR3 sequences, with approximately 32% found just once. Sequencing used cultured CD8+ T cells from PBMCs, obtained from culture after CMV antigen stimulation. The receptors here all came from a human donor in good health (CMV status not recorded). Some clones in this sample may be carry-over from other donors' samples.

The chain employs TRBV12-3 or TRBV12-4 and TRBJ1-4, with D unclear. The CDR3 totals 13 residues. Between the trimmed V and J ends, which lost 6 bases and 7 bases, there was a span of 12 bases. The CDR3 is CASRAAFIEKLFF. CDR3 nucleotide sequence: TGTGCCAGCAGGGCAGCCTTTATTGAAAAACTGTTTTTT.

CDR3 sequence (DNA): TGTGCCAGCAGTCCCCCATCGGAAAAACTGTTTTTT. Protein sequence: CASSPPSEKLFF. The rearrangement uses TRBV27 and TRBJ1-4; no clear D gene. CDR1 MNHEY and CDR2 SMNVEV come from the germline V gene (reference sequence). The CDR3 sequence is 12 residues long. Trimming cost V 5 bases and J 8 bases, with 9 bases left between them. The whole variable domain, filled in from reference TRBV27 and TRBJ1-4, reads EAQVTQNPRYLITVTGKKLTVTCSQNMNHEYMSWYRQDPGLGLRQIYYSMNVEVTDKGDVPEGYKVSRKEKRNFPLILESPSPNQTSLYFCASSPPSEKLFFGSGTQLSVL.

V is TRBV6-2 or TRBV6-3 and J is TRBJ1-5; the D is unclear. The CDR3 has 14 amino acids. In germline, CDR1 is MNHEY, CDR2 SVGEGT. V dropped 7 bases and J dropped 0 bases, with 10 bases sitting between them. CDR3 coding DNA: TGTGCCAGCACCTACAGATATAGCAATCAGCCCCAGCATTTT. It specifies CASTYRYSNQPQHF.

This clonotype was counted at least ten times. The chain has TRBV7-8 and TRBJ2-7, with D hard to call. The CDR3 has 16 amino acids. With 1 base removed from V and 0 bases from J, the gap between germline ends came to 13 bases. Germline assignment: CDR1 SGHVS and CDR2 FQNEAQ. The CDR3 is CASSLGEGRSSYEQYV. The CDR3 region has the DNA TGTGCCAGCAGCTTAGGGGAAGGGCGAAGCTCCTACGAGCAGTACGTC.

This clonotype was detected only a few times. This rearrangement joins TRBV10-2 to TRBJ2-3, with TRBD2 identical over 11 bases. Looked up from germline, CDR1 is WSHSY and CDR2 is SAAADI. Trimming at V came to 4 bases and at J to 5 bases, leaving 8 bases not matched to a gene. The CDR3 is made up of 16 amino acids. For the CDR3, the DNA is TGCGCCAGCAGTGTTGCGGCTAGCGGGGGGAAAGATACGCAGTATTTT. Protein product: CASSVAASGGKDTQYF.

V gene TRBV24-1 combines with J gene TRBJ2-2; D gene ambiguous. The V end was cut by 3 bases, the J end by 1 base, with 8 bases between. The CDR3 is 15 amino acids. CDR1 and CDR2 (germline): KGHDR, SFDVKD. CDR3 in DNA: TGTGCCACCAGTGATCCCGACAAGAACACCGGGGAGCTGTTTTTT. This codes for CATSDPDKNTGELFF.

In its sample, this clonotype was seen many times. The CDR3 protein is CASSFKLEGRTWDSPLHF. The CDR3 DNA sequence: TGTGCCAGCAGTTTTAAGCTAGAGGGACGGACATGGGACTCACCCCTCCACTTT. The gene calls are TRBV12-3 or TRBV12-4 and TRBJ1-6, with D possibly matching TRBD1 (5 bases). The CDR3 consists of 18 residues. The V gene lost 3 bases and the J gene lost 10 bases, with 25 bases spanning the gap.

The genes are TRBV2 and TRBJ1-5; 8 bases line up with TRBD1. The CDR3 totals 13 residues. Germline CDR1 and CDR2: SNHLY and FYNNEI. J lost 5 bases, V lost 8 bases, and 5 bases had no gene match. The CDR3 loop is CASHMDRDQPQHF. For the CDR3, the DNA is TGTGCCAGCCACATGGACAGGGATCAGCCCCAGCATTTT.

V usage is TRBV4-1 and J usage is TRBJ1-5, with D unresolved. The germline V and J ends were trimmed by 0 bases and 0 bases, with 12 bases remaining between them. CDR1 MGHRA and CDR2 YSYEKL come from the germline V gene. CDR3 length: 17 amino acids. The CDR3 nucleotides read TGCGCCAGCAGCCAAGATTTTAGGCCTTATAGCAATCAGCCCCAGCATTTT. Encoded protein: CASSQDFRPYSNQPQHF.